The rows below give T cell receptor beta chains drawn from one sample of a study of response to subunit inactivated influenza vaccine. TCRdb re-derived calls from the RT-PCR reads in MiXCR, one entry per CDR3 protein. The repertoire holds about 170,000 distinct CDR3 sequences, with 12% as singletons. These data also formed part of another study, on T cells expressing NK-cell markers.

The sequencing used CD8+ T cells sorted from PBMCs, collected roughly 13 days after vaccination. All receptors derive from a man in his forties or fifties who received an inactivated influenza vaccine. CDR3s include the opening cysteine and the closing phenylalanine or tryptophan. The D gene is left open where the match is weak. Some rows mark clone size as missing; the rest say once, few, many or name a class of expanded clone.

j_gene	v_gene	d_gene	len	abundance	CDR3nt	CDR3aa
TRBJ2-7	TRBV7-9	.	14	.	TGTGCCAGCAGCTTAGGAAGCGCTGGCTACGAGCAGTACTTC	CASSLGSAGYEQYF
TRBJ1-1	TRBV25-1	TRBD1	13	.	TGTGCCAGCGGCGGACAGGGGAGCTCTGAAGCTTTCTTT	CASGGQGSSEAFF
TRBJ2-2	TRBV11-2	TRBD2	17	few	TGTGCCAGCAGCTCAAGCTCAGCGGGGGGGCACACCGGGGAGCTGTTTTTT	CASSSSSAGGHTGELFF
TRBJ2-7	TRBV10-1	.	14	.	TGCGCCAGCAGTGAGTACAACAGTTTTTACGAGCAGTACTTC	CASSEYNSFYEQYF
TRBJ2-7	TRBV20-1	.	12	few	TGCAGTGCTAGCGGATTGGGCGGCGAGCAGTACTTC	CSASGLGGEQYF
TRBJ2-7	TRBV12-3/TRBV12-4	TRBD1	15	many	TGTGCCAGCAGTTCCGCAGGGGGAAGCTCCTACGAGCAGTACTTC	CASSSAGGSSYEQYF
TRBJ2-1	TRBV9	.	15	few	TGTGCCAGCAGCGTGGGGGGAGCTCCCAGGAATGAGCAGTTCTTC	CASSVGGAPRNEQFF
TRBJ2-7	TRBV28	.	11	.	TGTGCCAGCAGTTTACAGTACGAGCAGTACTTC	CASSLQYEQYF
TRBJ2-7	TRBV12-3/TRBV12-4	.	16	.	TGTGCCAGCAGCACCCCCCGAGGGGGGTTTTCCTACGAGCAGTACTTC	CASSTPRGGFSYEQYF
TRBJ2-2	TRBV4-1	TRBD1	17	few	TGCGCCAGCAGCCAAGATATTGGGGACAGGGGAATCGGGGAGCTGTTTTTT	CASSQDIGDRGIGELFF
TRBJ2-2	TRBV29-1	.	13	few	TGCAGCGGCAGGGTAGTAGGAACCGGGGAGCTGTTTTTT	CSGRVVGTGELFF
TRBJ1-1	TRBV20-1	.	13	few	TGCAGTGCTAGAGATGACAGAGGCACTGAAGCTTTCTTT	CSARDDRGTEAFF
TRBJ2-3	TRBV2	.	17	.	TGTGCCAGCAGTGAAGCGCTTCGGAGTCTCAGCACAGATACGCAGTATTTT	CASSEALRSLSTDTQYF
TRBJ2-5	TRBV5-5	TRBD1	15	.	TGTGCCAGCAGCTTCTCGACAGGGAATCAGGAGACCCAGTACTTC	CASSFSTGNQETQYF
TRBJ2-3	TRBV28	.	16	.	TGTGCCAGCAGTTTATTGTTAGACGCTAGCACAGATACGCAGTATTTT	CASSLLLDASTDTQYF
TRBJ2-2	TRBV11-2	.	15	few	TGTGCCAGCAGCTTTGGTGGGCGTAACACCGGGGAGCTGTTTTTT	CASSFGGRNTGELFF
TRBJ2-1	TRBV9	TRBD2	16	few	TGTGCCAGCAGCCCCCCAGCGGGAGGGAACTACAATGAGCAGTTCTTC	CASSPPAGGNYNEQFF
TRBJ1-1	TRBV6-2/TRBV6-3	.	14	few	TGTGCCAGCAAGAATGACGCCGGGAACACTGAAGCTTTCTTT	CASKNDAGNTEAFF
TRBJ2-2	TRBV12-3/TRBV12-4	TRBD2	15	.	TGTGCCAGCAACCCGGGAGGGTACGGAACCGGGGAGCTGTTTTTT	CASNPGGYGTGELFF
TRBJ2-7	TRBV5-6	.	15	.	TGTGCCAGCAGCTTGGCCTGGGATAGCTCCTACGAGCAGTACTTC	CASSLAWDSSYEQYF
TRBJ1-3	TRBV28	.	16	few	TGTGCCAGCAGTTCTAGGGGACTATCTTATAGAAACACCATATATTTT	CASSSRGLSYRNTIYF
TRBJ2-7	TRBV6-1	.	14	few	TGTGCCAGCAGTGATTTTACGAGGGTATGGGAGCAGTACTTC	CASSDFTRVWEQYF
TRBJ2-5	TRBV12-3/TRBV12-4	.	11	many	TGTGCCAGTGGACCAAAAGAGACCCAGTACTTC	CASGPKETQYF
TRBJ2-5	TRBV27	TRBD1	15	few	TGTGCCAGCAGTCCTACAGGGGTCCCGGGGGAGACCCAGTACTTC	CASSPTGVPGETQYF
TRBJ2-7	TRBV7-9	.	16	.	TGTGCCAGCAGCTTATCCCCGCGGGTCGACTCCTACGAGCAGTACTTC	CASSLSPRVDSYEQYF
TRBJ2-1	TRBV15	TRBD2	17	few	TGTGCCACCAGCAGAGATAGGGGGACTAGCGGGAGCGGTGAGCAGTTCTTC	CATSRDRGTSGSGEQFF
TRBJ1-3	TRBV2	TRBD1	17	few	TGTGCCAGCAGAGGGACAGGGCCTGCTGAGTCTGGAAACACCATATATTTT	CASRGTGPAESGNTIYF
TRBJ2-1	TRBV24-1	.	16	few	TGTGCCACCAGTGATGGTCCCCGGGGACGAGACAATGAGCAGTTCTTC	CATSDGPRGRDNEQFF
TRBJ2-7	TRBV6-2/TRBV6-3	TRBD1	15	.	TGTGCCAGCAGTTACCCCGGGACAGTCTCCTACGAGCAGTACTTC	CASSYPGTVSYEQYF
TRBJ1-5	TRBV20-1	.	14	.	TGCAGTGCCTCCCTATGGGATGGCAATCAGCCCCAGCATTTT	CSASLWDGNQPQHF
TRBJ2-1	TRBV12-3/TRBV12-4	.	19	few	TGTGCCAGCAGTTCCACCGTAGGGGGGTTGGCGCCCCCCCCTACACGGCAGTTCTTC	CASSSTVGGLAPPPTRQFF
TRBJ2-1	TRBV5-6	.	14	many	TGTGCCAGCAGCTTACAAGGGGCGGTCAATGAGCAGTTCTTC	CASSLQGAVNEQFF
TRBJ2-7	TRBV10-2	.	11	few	TGCGCCAGCAGGGTGGCGGGGGAGCAGTACTTC	CASRVAGEQYF
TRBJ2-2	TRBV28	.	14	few	TGTGCCAGCAGCGGGATGCGGAACACCGGGGAGCTGTTTTTT	CASSGMRNTGELFF
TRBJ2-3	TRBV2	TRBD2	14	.	TGTGCCAGCAGTGAGGTAGCGGGGGCAGATACGCAGTATTTT	CASSEVAGADTQYF
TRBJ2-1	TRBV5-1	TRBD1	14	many	TGCGCCAGCACGGGACAGGGATCCTACAATGAGCAGTTCTTC	CASTGQGSYNEQFF
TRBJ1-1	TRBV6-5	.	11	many	TGTGCCAGCAGCTCGAACACTGAAGCTTTCTTT	CASSSNTEAFF
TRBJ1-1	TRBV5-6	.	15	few	TGTGCCAGCAGCTTGGCGGGCAGGTTGAACACTGAAGCTTTCTTT	CASSLAGRLNTEAFF
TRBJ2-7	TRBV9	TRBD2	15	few	TGTGCCAGCAGCGCGGGACTAGCGTCCTCCTACGAGCAGTACTTC	CASSAGLASSYEQYF
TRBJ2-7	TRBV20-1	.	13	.	TGCAGTGCTAGACAGGACACCACATACGAGCAGTACTTC	CSARQDTTYEQYF
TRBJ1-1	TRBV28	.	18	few	TGTGCCAGCAGTTTATGGAGGCGGGGGGGGGGTGTGAACACTGAAGCTTTCTTT	CASSLWRRGGGVNTEAFF
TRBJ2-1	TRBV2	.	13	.	TGTGCCAGCAGTGATTCGAGTTGGAATGAGCAGTTCTTC	CASSDSSWNEQFF
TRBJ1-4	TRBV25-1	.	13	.	TGTGCCAGCAGTTGGGGTAACGGGGAAAAACTGTTTTTT	CASSWGNGEKLFF